The 7 T cell receptor beta chains presented below share a single source sample, sequenced in a study of T cell responses to AZD1222 COVID-19 vaccine. Profiled with immunoSEQ multiplex PCR; TCRdb holds only in-frame clones, not every one. The sample includes some 110,000 clones, roughly nine tenths of them seen just once. Sequenced here: peripheral blood, sampled on day 0 of AZD1222 vaccination. These receptors were obtained from an adult in good health.

The rearrangement joins TRBV24-1 to TRBJ2-4; 9 bases align to TRBD1. The CDR3 is 16 amino acids. Germline assignment: CDR1 KGHDR and CDR2 SFDVKD. Trimming at V came to 2 bases and at J to 6 bases, leaving 7 bases not matched to a gene. The CDR3 nucleotides read TGTGCCACCAGTGATTATACCGGGACAGGGAGAAACATTCAGTACTTC. Translated, it gives CATSDYTGTGRNIQYF.

This rearrangement joins TRBV5-5 to TRBJ1-3; D is perhaps TRBD1 (6 bases). The CDR3 totals 14 residues. CDR1 is SGHKS and CDR2 is YYEKEE in the germline V gene (reference sequence). Trimming removed 3 bases at V and 4 bases at J, with 11 bases between. CDR3 amino acids: CASSSTGPGNTIYF. In DNA form, the CDR3 reads TGTGCCAGCAGCTCAACAGGGCCCGGAAACACCATATATTTT. The whole variable domain, filled in from reference TRBV5-5 and TRBJ1-3, reads DAGVTQSPTHLIKTRGQQVTLRCSPISGHKSVSWYQQVLGQGPQFIFQYYEKEERGRGNFPDRFSARQFPNYSSELNVNALLLGDSALYLCASSSTGPGNTIYFGEGSWLTVV.

V usage is TRBV3-1 (or the pseudogene TRBV3-2) and J usage is TRBJ1-3; 7 positions match TRBD1. This CDR3 comprises 12 residues. Germline CDR1 LGHDT, CDR2 YNNKEL (reference sequence). The junction had 4 bases not matched to a gene; V was cut back by 4 bases and J by 10 bases. CDR3 sequence (DNA): TGTGCCAGCAGCCGCTACAGGGGAACCATATATTTT. Translating gives CASSRYRGTIYF.

V is TRBV6-1 and J is TRBJ2-1; the match to TRBD2 covers 10 bases. Per the germline V gene, CDR1 is MNHNS and CDR2 is SASEGT. The CDR3 has 16 residues. The V segment lost 2 bases and the J segment 9 bases; nucleotides outside the gene matches: 10. The CDR3 loop is CASSELLAGSHGEQFF. The DNA for the CDR3 is TGTGCCAGCAGTGAACTACTAGCGGGGTCCCATGGTGAGCAGTTCTTC.

Here the CDR3 reads CASSHRPTNEKLFF. DNA for the CDR3: TGTGCCAGCAGCCACAGGCCAACTAATGAAAAACTGTTTTTT. The chain joins TRBV6-5 to TRBJ1-4; D is possibly TRBD1 (5 bases). The germline CDR1 and CDR2 sequences are MNHEY and SVGAGI. The V gene lost 6 bases and the J gene lost 0 bases, with 8 bases spanning the gap. The CDR3 sequence is 14 residues long.

J is TRBJ1-3 and V is TRBV5-4; 7 bases agree with TRBD1. V gave up 1 base and J gave up 4 bases; unmatched junction bases: 8. The V gene's germline CDR1 is SGHNT and CDR2 YYREEE (reference sequence). This CDR3 contains 16 residues. CDR3 region: CASSLREGAPGNTIYF. In DNA, the CDR3 is TGTGCCAGCAGCTTGAGGGAGGGGGCGCCCGGAAACACCATATATTTT.

The chain recombines TRBV5-1 with TRBJ1-2, with D tentatively TRBD1 (5 bases). Per the germline V gene, CDR1 is SGHRS and CDR2 is YFSETQ. The CDR3 is 15 residues long. V was shortened by 0 bases and J by 5 bases, with 14 bases between the two germline ends. The CDR3 region is CASSLEGPPKYGYTF. CDR3 bases: TGCGCCAGCAGCTTGGAGGGACCGCCGAAATATGGCTACACCTTC.